These 2 T cell receptor beta chains were all obtained from the same sample, sequenced in a study of blood T cells in healthy people across ages. Together with a sample-barcoded 5' primer, a J-beta primer mix was included in a second PCR lasting roughly 6 to 12 cycles. TCRdb called the 5' RACE reads again in MiXCR, with one record for every CDR3 protein. The sample has about 1.4 million distinct CDR3 sequences; 59% are singletons. Sequencing input: blood. All receptors come from a man between 18 and 35 years old in good health.

The V gene is TRBV9, the J gene TRBJ1-3; D is uncertain. This CDR3 has 14 amino acids. Germline CDR1 and CDR2: SGDLS and YYNGEE. The V and J ends lost 5 bases and 0 bases respectively, with 9 bases between them. In nucleotides, the CDR3 is TGTGCCAGCAGTGACAAGAGCTCTGGAAACACCATATATTTT. Protein: CASSDKSSGNTIYF.

A remark on this clonotype: Germline is not matched at one junction end, which may reflect a read error. The CDR3, as DNA: TGCCCCAGCAGCAAAAACAACTACGAGCAGTACTTC. Protein sequence: CPSSKNNYEQYF. This chain connects TRBV5-1 to TRBJ2-7; no clear D gene. CDR1 and CDR2 from the germline V gene are SGHRS and YFSETQ. This CDR3 spans 12 amino acids.